The next 9 T cell receptor beta chains were all read from a single sample in a study of cytomegalovirus exposure and HLA in healthy donors. Sequenced by immunoSEQ multiplex PCR; TCRdb stores in-frame clones only, minus some. The table has 220,000 or so clones, over 80% seen once. Input material: PBMCs. The receptor set was obtained from a woman aged 30 to 39 in good health and CMV-seropositive.

Of note for this clone: The sample contains more than one DNA sequence encoding this CDR3. This sequence joins TRBV30 and TRBJ2-3, with D perhaps matching TRBD2 (6 bases). Between the trimmed V and J ends, which lost 3 bases and 2 bases, there was a span of 9 bases. The CDR3 has 13 amino acids. In germline, CDR1 is GTSNPN, CDR2 SVGIG (reference sequence). CDR3 region: CAWSSGSTDTQYF. DNA for the CDR3: TGTGCCTGGAGCAGCGGGTCCACAGATACGCAGTATTTT.

The J gene is TRBJ1-1, the V gene TRBV7-3, with D unresolved. The germline V gene encodes CDR1 SGHTA and CDR2 FQGTGA. V was trimmed by 2 bases and J by 3 bases, leaving 7 bases between them. CDR3 size: 13 residues. CDR3 bases: TGTGCCAGCAGCTTAGCCGGGGACACTGAAGCTTTCTTT. The encoded protein is CASSLAGDTEAFF.

The chain carries TRBV9 and TRBJ2-1; TRBD1 matches 9 bases. The trim removed 7 bases at V and 6 bases at J, leaving 8 bases unmatched. The CDR3 consists of 14 residues. CDR1 is SGDLS and CDR2 is YYNGEE in the germline V gene. DNA for the CDR3: TGTGCCAGCGGATCCGGGACAGGGATCAATGAGCAGTTCTTC. This gives the protein CASGSGTGINEQFF. Based on the CDR3 plus reference TRBV9 and TRBJ2-1, the full variable domain is DSGVTQTPKHLITATGQRVTLRCSPRSGDLSVYWYQQSLDQGLQFLIQYYNGEERAKGNILERFSAQQFPDLHSELNLSSLELGDSALYFCASGSGTGINEQFFGPGTRLTVL.

The J gene is TRBJ2-1, the V gene TRBV18; perhaps TRBD1 as D (5 bases). The V end was cut by 6 bases, the J end by 9 bases, with 15 bases between. In germline, CDR1 is KGHSH, CDR2 LQKENI. The CDR3 consists of 13 residues. CDR3 nucleotide sequence: TGTGCCAGCTCGTCCCCCCCAAGGGGTGAGCAGTTCTTC. It translates to CASSSPPRGEQFF.

This clone was observed once. The V gene is TRBV6-1, the J gene TRBJ1-1; unclear D gene. Germline CDR1 is MNHNS and CDR2 is SASEGT. The CDR3 runs 15 residues. Trimming took 6 bases from V and 0 from J, leaving 14 bases between them. The CDR3 DNA follows: TGTGCCAGCAGCCAACAGCGAGATATGAACACTGAAGCTTTCTTT. This encodes CASSQQRDMNTEAFF.

V gene TRBV25-1 combines with J gene TRBJ1-1, with D perhaps matching TRBD1 (6 bases). The CDR3 loop spans 15 amino acids. Trimming took 6 bases from V and 1 from J, leaving 15 bases between them. Germline CDR1 is MGHDK and CDR2 is SYGVNS. CDR3 amino acids: CASRRGWESNTEAFF. Written as DNA, the CDR3 is TGTGCCAGCAGGAGGGGGTGGGAATCGAACACTGAAGCTTTCTTT.

V usage is TRBV29-1 and J usage is TRBJ1-2, with 8 bases matching TRBD1. The junction had 6 bases not matched to a gene; V was cut back by 7 bases and J by 2 bases. The V gene's germline CDR1 is SQVTM and CDR2 ANQGSEA. This CDR3 region has 13 residues. CDR3 DNA: TGCAGCGACAGAGACAGGGGAAACTATGGCTACACCTTC. Its translation is CSDRDRGNYGYTF.

This clone has just one count. This chain uses TRBV25-1 with TRBJ1-1, with D tentatively TRBD1 (5 bases). CDR3 length: 13 amino acids. CDR1 and CDR2 (germline): MGHDK, SYGVNS. V was cut by 7 bases and J by 3 bases, with 12 bases left in between. Written as DNA, the CDR3 is TGTGCCAGCAATCAGGGATTTTACACTGAAGCTTTCTTT. It translates to CASNQGFYTEAFF.

The rearrangement links TRBV9 to TRBJ2-1; no clear D gene. Germline V gene data show CDR1 as SGDLS and CDR2 as YYNGEE. The V end lost 0 bases, the J end lost 6 bases, and 7 bases lay between the germline ends. The CDR3 extends over 13 amino acids. As DNA, the CDR3 is TGTGCCAGCAGCGTAGGGCCGGGCAATGAGCAGTTCTTC. The encoded protein is CASSVGPGNEQFF.